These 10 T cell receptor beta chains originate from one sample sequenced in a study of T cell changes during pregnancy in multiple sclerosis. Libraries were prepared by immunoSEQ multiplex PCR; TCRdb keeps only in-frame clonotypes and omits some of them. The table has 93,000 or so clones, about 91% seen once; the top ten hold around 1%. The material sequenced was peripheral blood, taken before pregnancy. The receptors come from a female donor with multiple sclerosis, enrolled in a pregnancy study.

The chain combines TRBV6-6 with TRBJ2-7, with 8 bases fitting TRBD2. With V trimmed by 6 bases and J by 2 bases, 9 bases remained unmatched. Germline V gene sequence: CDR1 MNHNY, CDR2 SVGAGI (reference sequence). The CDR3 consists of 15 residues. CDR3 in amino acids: CASSHPGRVTYEQYF. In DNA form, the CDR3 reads TGTGCCAGCAGCCACCCCGGGAGGGTGACCTACGAGCAGTACTTC.

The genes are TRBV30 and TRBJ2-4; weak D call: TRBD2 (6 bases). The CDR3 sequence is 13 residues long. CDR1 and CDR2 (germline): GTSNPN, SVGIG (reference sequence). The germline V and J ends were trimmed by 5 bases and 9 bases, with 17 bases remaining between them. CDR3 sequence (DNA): TGTGCCTGGGCCGGGAGTGGCGGGTTCATTCAGTACTTC. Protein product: CAWAGSGGFIQYF.

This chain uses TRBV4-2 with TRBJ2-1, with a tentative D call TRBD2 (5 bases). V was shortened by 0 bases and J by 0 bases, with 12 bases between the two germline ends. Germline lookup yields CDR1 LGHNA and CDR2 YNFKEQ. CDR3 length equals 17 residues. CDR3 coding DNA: TGTGCCAGCAGCCAAGAAGGAACTAGGATCTCCTACAATGAGCAGTTCTTC. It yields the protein CASSQEGTRISYNEQFF.

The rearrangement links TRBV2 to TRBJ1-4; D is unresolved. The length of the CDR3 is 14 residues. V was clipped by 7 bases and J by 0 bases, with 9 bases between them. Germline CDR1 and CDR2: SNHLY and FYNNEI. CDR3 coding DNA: TGTGCCAGCACCCTCCGGTCAACTAATGAAAAACTGTTTTTT. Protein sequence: CASTLRSTNEKLFF.

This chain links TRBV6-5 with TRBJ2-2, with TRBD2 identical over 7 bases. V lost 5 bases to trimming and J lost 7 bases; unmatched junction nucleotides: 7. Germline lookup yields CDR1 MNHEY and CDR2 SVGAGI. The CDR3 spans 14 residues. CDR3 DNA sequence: TGTGCCAGCAGTCGACCCAGCGGGGTCGGGGAGCTGTTTTTT. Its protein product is CASSRPSGVGELFF.

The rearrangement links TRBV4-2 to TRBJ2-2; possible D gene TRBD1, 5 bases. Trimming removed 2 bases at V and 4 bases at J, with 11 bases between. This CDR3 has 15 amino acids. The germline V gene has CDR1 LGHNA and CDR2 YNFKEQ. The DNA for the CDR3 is TGTGCCAGCAGCCAATATGTAGGGGTCACCGGGGAGCTGTTTTTT. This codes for CASSQYVGVTGELFF.

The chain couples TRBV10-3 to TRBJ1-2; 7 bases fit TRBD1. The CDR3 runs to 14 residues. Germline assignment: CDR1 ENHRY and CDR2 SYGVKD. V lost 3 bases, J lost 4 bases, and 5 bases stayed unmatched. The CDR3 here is CAISELQGGYGYTF. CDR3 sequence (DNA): TGTGCCATCAGTGAACTGCAGGGGGGCTATGGCTACACCTTC.

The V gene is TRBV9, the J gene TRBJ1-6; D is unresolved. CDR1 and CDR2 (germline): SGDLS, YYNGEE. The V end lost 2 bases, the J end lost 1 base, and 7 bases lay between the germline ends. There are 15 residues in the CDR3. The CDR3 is CASSVGVSYNSPLHF. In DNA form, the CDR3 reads TGTGCCAGCAGCGTCGGGGTTTCCTATAATTCACCCCTCCACTTT.

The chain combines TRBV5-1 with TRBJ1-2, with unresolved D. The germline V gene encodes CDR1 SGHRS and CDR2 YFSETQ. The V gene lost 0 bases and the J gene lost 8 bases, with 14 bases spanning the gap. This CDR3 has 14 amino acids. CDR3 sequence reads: CASSLDNGFGGYTF. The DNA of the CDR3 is TGCGCCAGCAGCTTGGACAACGGGTTTGGGGGCTACACCTTC.

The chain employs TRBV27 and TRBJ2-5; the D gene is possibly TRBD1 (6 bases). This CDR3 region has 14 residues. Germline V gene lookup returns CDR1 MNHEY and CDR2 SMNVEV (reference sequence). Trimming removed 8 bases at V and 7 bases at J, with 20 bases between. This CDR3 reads CASATGARQGTQYF. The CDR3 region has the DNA TGTGCCAGCGCGACAGGAGCTCGGCAGGGGACCCAGTACTTC.